This T cell receptor beta chain was identified during a study of follicular helper T cells after annual influenza vaccination. Study information: Blood was drawn on days 0, 7 and 28 after vaccination. Study-wide points: ICOS+CD38+ cTfh clonality tracked population frequency, and its change tracked circulating plasmablast change.

The time point is: 2015-2016 season, pre-vaccination. Donors with HIV/AIDS, active malignancy, immunomodulators or active illness were excluded. Sequenced by immunoSEQ multiplex PCR; TCRdb stores in-frame clones only, minus some. This table holds approximately 2,100 clones, around 87% found once. This CDR3 spans 16 amino acids. A note on this clone: The antigen is undetermined.

This TCR came from an adult who received the influenza vaccine. The sequencing used CXCR5- memory CD4+ T cells sorted from blood, collected on the day of influenza vaccination. The rearrangement uses TRBV21-1 and TRBJ2-1; TRBD2, the table's D call, was not compared with the DNA. TRBV21-1 is a pseudogene segment. The CDR3: CASTPGGLAGYNEQFF. In nucleotides, the CDR3 is TGTGCCAGCACCCCGGGAGGGCTAGCGGGCTACAATGAGCAGTTCTTC.